The 3 T cell receptor beta chains below all came from one sample that was sequenced in a study of blood T cell repertoires in COVID-19. Sequencing used immunoSEQ multiplex PCR; TCRdb keeps in-frame clones, though not all of them. In the table there are 200,000 to 300,000 clones, 75% to 90% of which are singletons. Sequenced material: peripheral blood. The receptor set was obtained from a man aged 25 to 45 with active or convalescent COVID-19.

The chain couples TRBV15 to TRBJ1-5; D not certain. CDR3 length: 14 amino acids. The germline V gene has CDR1 LNHNV and CDR2 YYDKDF (reference sequence). V shed 5 bases and J shed 0 bases, with 8 bases lying between them. DNA for the CDR3: TGTGCCACCAGCGGGCCAGGTAGCAATCAGCCCCAGCATTTT. It codes for CATSGPGSNQPQHF. Drawing the rest from reference TRBV15 and TRBJ1-5, the complete variable domain is DAMVIQNPRYQVTQFGKPVTLSCSQTLNHNVMYWYQQKSSQAPKLLFHYYDKDFNNEADTPDNFQSRRPNTSFCFLDIRSPGLGDTAMYLCATSGPGSNQPQHFGDGTRLSIL.

The V gene is TRBV9, the J gene TRBJ1-4, with 11 nucleotides matching TRBD1. Germline CDR1 and CDR2: SGDLS and YYNGEE. The trim removed 3 bases at V and 4 bases at J, leaving 17 bases unmatched. CDR3 size: 20 residues. CDR3 amino acids: CASSALSPGQGVWGNEKLFF. The CDR3 region has the DNA TGTGCCAGCAGCGCTCTTTCACCGGGACAGGGGGTTTGGGGTAATGAAAAACTGTTTTTT.

The chain recombines TRBV5-4 with TRBJ2-5; TRBD2 aligns across 11 bases. This CDR3 has 16 residues. Losses at the gene ends were 4 bases for V and 2 bases for J; bases not matched to a gene: 7. Germline assignment: CDR1 SGHNT and CDR2 YYREEE (reference sequence). Here the CDR3 reads CASSHSGGAGQETQYF. CDR3 nucleotides: TGTGCCAGCAGCCATAGCGGGGGGGCTGGGCAAGAGACCCAGTACTTC.